This T cell receptor (beta chain) originates from a study of shared clonotypes between healthy human individuals. J lost 1 base, V lost 3 bases, and 0 bases had no gene match. CDR3 length: 14 amino acids. Germline-derived CDR1 and CDR2 are WNHNN and SYGVQD (reference sequence). Repertoires were generated with immunoSEQ multiplex PCR, while TCRdb's copy carries only in-frame clones and drops some. The table includes 950,000 to 1,100,000 clones, about three quarters detected once. Donors comprised healthy HIV-negative adults lacking recent acute infections or vaccinations. Notes on this clone: Different DNA sequences within this sample yield the same CDR3.

The sample comprised memory CD4+ T cells sorted from blood. Documented subset: CD45RA-negative fraction. The origin of this receptor is a man younger than 35 in good health. The rearrangement links TRBV10-1 to TRBJ2-1, with 7 bases matching TRBD2. CDR3 region: CASSDGGSYNEQFF. DNA for the CDR3: TGCGCCAGCAGTGACGGGGGGTCCTACAATGAGCAGTTCTTC.